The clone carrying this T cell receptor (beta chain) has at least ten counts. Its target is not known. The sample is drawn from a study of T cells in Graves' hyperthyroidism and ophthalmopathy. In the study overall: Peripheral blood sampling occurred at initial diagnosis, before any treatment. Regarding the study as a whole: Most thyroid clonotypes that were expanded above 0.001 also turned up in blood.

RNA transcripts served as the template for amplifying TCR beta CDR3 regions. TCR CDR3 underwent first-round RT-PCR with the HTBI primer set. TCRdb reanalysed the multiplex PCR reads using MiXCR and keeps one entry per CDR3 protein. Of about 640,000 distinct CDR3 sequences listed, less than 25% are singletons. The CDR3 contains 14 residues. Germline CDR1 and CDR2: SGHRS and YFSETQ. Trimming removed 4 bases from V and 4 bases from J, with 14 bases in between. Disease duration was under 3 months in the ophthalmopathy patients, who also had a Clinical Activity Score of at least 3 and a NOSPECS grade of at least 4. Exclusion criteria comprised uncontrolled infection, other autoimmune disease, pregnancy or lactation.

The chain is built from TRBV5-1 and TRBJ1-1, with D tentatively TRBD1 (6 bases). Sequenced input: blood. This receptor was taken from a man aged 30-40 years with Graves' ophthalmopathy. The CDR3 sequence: CASSADRLLTEAFF. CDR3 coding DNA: TGCGCCAGCAGCGCCGACAGGTTACTCACTGAAGCTTTCTTT.